This entry lists 19 T cell receptor beta chains sequenced from one sample in a study of neurological immune-mediated disorders. TCRdb re-called the 5' RACE reads through MiXCR, storing one row per CDR3 protein. Here the sample spans under 70,000 distinct CDR3 sequences, 20% to 30% being singletons. Time point noted: technical triplicate 2. The sample was PBMCs. Receptors were obtained from a man aged 55 to 70 with HTLV-1-associated myelopathy (HAM/TSP).

This clonotype has ten or more counts. The chain links TRBV5-1 to TRBJ2-3; D is possibly TRBD1 (6 bases). This CDR3 has 14 amino acids. The V end was cut by 0 bases, the J end by 6 bases, with 11 bases between. Germline CDR1 SGHRS, CDR2 YFSETQ. The CDR3 protein is CASSLGQGSDTQYF. The CDR3 nucleotides read TGCGCCAGCAGCTTGGGGCAGGGGTCCGATACGCAGTATTTT.

The genes are TRBV5-1 and TRBJ2-1; the D is unclear. Germline assignment: CDR1 SGHRS and CDR2 YFSETQ. This CDR3 is built from 11 residues. Between the trimmed V and J ends, which lost 2 bases and 5 bases, there was a span of 2 bases. The CDR3 loop is CASSFHNEQFF. CDR3 coding DNA: TGCGCCAGCAGCTTTCACAATGAGCAGTTCTTC.

V and J are TRBV10-2 and TRBJ2-3, with TRBD1 as a possible D gene (5 bases). Germline CDR1 reads WSHSY; CDR2 reads SAAADI. The CDR3 has 13 residues. V was trimmed by 3 bases and J by 4 bases, leaving 8 bases between them. The CDR3 spells CASSEVGPDTQYF. In DNA, the CDR3 is TGCGCCAGCAGTGAAGTGGGGCCAGATACGCAGTATTTT.

This clonotype was observed at least ten times. The CDR3 loop reads CASSQDAGLAGATGELFF. The CDR3 nucleotides read TGTGCCAGCAGCCAAGATGCGGGGCTAGCGGGAGCCACCGGGGAGCTGTTTTTT. J is TRBJ2-2 and V is TRBV4-2; 10 bases are a match to TRBD2. Germline CDR1 reads LGHNA; CDR2 reads YNFKEQ. V trimming: 0 bases; J trimming: 4 bases; junction bases outside the gene matches: 8. The length of the CDR3 is 18 residues.

This clonotype was seen repeatedly, ten times or more. The DNA for the CDR3 is TGCAGTGCTAGAGTTGGGGAGACCATATATTTT. Its protein is CSARVGETIYF. V and J are TRBV20-1 and TRBJ1-3, with unresolved D. V was cut by 1 base and J by 10 bases, with 8 bases left in between. The CDR3 sequence is 11 residues long. Germline CDR1 is DFQATT and CDR2 is SNEGSKA (reference sequence).

This clonotype has at least ten counts. The chain carries TRBV7-9 and TRBJ2-3; D might be TRBD1 (6 bases). The CDR3 totals 15 residues. From germline, CDR1 is SEHNR and CDR2 FQNEAQ (reference sequence). Trimming stripped 6 bases from V and 6 bases from J, with 19 bases between. The CDR3 coding sequence is TGTGCCAGCAGAACCGGGACAACTCCATGGGATACGCAGTATTTT. As protein: CASRTGTTPWDTQYF.

This clonotype has a count of ten or more. This chain uses TRBV2 with TRBJ1-3; unclear D gene. Germline V CDR1 and CDR2: SNHLY, FYNNEI. CDR3 length equals 15 residues. Trimming shortened V by 5 bases and J by 1 base, and 12 bases separated the two germline ends. Written as DNA, the CDR3 is TGTGCCAGCAGTCAAGACCCCGTGTCTGGAAACACCATATATTTT. Translated: CASSQDPVSGNTIYF.

V usage is TRBV20-1 and J usage is TRBJ2-1, with no clear D. The germline CDR1 and CDR2 sequences are DFQATT and SNEGSKA (reference sequence). V was pared by 0 bases and J by 7 bases, with 10 bases between. This CDR3 region has 13 residues. DNA for the CDR3: TGCAGTGCTAGAGATGCCGGTGGGAATGAGCAGTTCTTC. It codes for CSARDAGGNEQFF.

The gene calls are TRBV28 and TRBJ2-3; D is perhaps TRBD2 (6 bases). The length of the CDR3 is 12 residues. The V gene's germline CDR1 is MDHEN and CDR2 SYDVKM. Deletions cut 7 bases from V and 7 bases from J, with 12 bases between. The CDR3 DNA reads as TGTGCCAGCAAGGCGGGAAATCATACGCAGTATTTT. Translated: CASKAGNHTQYF.

This clonotype was detected ten times or more. The chain is built from TRBV7-9 and TRBJ2-1, with 10 positions matching TRBD1. Trimming took 5 bases from V and 7 from J; bases not matched to a gene: 5. CDR1 is SEHNR, CDR2 FQNEAQ, per germline (reference sequence). CDR3 length: 14 amino acids. CDR3: CASSRTGQGNEQFF. CDR3 coding DNA: TGTGCCAGCAGCCGTACGGGACAGGGGAATGAGCAGTTCTTC. Supplemented by reference TRBV7-9 and TRBJ2-1, the full variable domain reads DTGVSQNPRHKITKRGQNVTFRCDPISEHNRLYWYRQTLGQGPEFLTYFQNEAQLEKSRLLSDRFSAERPKGSFSTLEIQRTEQGDSAMYLCASSRTGQGNEQFFGPGTRLTVL.

This clonotype came up many times. The genes are TRBV12-3 or TRBV12-4 and TRBJ2-7; the match to TRBD2 covers 10 bases. J lost 6 bases, V lost 4 bases, and 6 bases had no gene match. The CDR3 has 14 residues. The DNA of the CDR3 is TGTGCCAGCAGTTCGGGTAGCGGGAGGTTCGAGCAGTACTTC. Protein product: CASSSGSGRFEQYF.

This clonotype came up many times. J is TRBJ2-1 and V is TRBV12-3 or TRBV12-4, with D possibly TRBD1 on 6 matching bases. This CDR3 has 14 residues. V was cut by 8 bases and J by 6 bases, with 17 bases left in between. The CDR3 sequence: CASGRAPRGNEQFF. CDR3 DNA: TGTGCCAGCGGTAGAGCCCCCAGGGGCAATGAGCAGTTCTTC.

This clonotype was recorded once. An end of the junction does not agree with germline; a read error may underlie this. The genes are TRBV5-6 and TRBJ2-5; TRBD2 matches at 11 bases. The CDR3 spans 15 residues. The germline CDR1 and CDR2 sequences are SGHDT and YYEEEE. CDR3 DNA sequence: TGTGCCAGCAGAAAACTAGCGGGAGCGGAAGAAACCCAGTACTTC. Translation: CASRKLAGAEETQYF.

This clonotype showed up many times. The chain is built from TRBV3-1 and TRBJ1-2; D perhaps matches TRBD1 (6 bases). Per germline, CDR1 LGHDT and CDR2 YNNKEL (reference sequence). The CDR3 spans 13 residues. Trimming left V 6 bases short and J 6 bases short, with 14 bases between. The CDR3 DNA is TGTGCCAGCAGTCTCGCGGGGGCCCATGGCTACACCTTC. It codes for CASSLAGAHGYTF.

This clonotype occurred many times. V and J are TRBV7-6 and TRBJ2-7; TRBD1 matches 10 bases. Germline V gene sequence: CDR1 SGHVS, CDR2 FNYEAQ. After removal of 8 bases from V and 1 base from J, the junction contained 5 bases not matched to a gene. The CDR3 has 14 amino acids. The CDR3: CASGAGQGSYEQYF. CDR3 DNA: TGTGCCAGCGGAGCGGGACAGGGGTCCTACGAGCAGTACTTC.

This chain joins TRBV7-8 and TRBJ2-6; 10 bases line up with TRBD2. Losses at the gene ends were 8 bases for V and 0 bases for J; bases not matched to a gene: 10. The CDR3 runs 18 residues. Germline loops: CDR1 SGHVS, CDR2 FQNEAQ. In DNA, the CDR3 is TGTGCCAGCGGATTAGCGGGAGGATCTCTCTCTGGGGCCAACGTCCTGACTTTC. This codes for CASGLAGGSLSGANVLTF.

The sample holds many counts of this clonotype. This chain connects TRBV20-1 to TRBJ1-6, with TRBD1 as a possible D gene (5 bases). V was cut by 0 bases and J by 7 bases, with 16 bases left in between. CDR1 DFQATT and CDR2 SNEGSKA come from the germline V gene (reference sequence). The length of the CDR3 is 16 residues. The CDR3 loop reads CSARDLGGPDNSPLHF. The CDR3 DNA is TGCAGTGCTAGAGATCTGGGGGGTCCCGACAATTCACCCCTCCACTTT.

Many counts were recorded for this clonotype. V usage is TRBV5-5 and J usage is TRBJ2-1, with TRBD1 matching over 8 bases. Germline loops: CDR1 SGHKS, CDR2 YYEKEE (reference sequence). The trim removed 1 base at V and 3 bases at J, leaving 9 bases unmatched. The CDR3 loop spans 17 amino acids. The CDR3 region has the DNA TGTGCCAGCAGCTTGACGGGGGACAGGCCTCTCTACAATGAGCAGTTCTTC. The encoded protein is CASSLTGDRPLYNEQFF.

In its sample, this clonotype was seen once. The V and J genes are TRBV4-1 and TRBJ2-3, with D unclear. The CDR3 loop spans 13 amino acids. Trimming took 3 bases from V and 1 from J, leaving 5 bases between them. CDR1 is MGHRA, CDR2 YSYEKL, per germline. In DNA form, the CDR3 reads TGCGCCAGCAGCCACTCCCGCACAGATACGCAGTATTTT. This encodes CASSHSRTDTQYF.